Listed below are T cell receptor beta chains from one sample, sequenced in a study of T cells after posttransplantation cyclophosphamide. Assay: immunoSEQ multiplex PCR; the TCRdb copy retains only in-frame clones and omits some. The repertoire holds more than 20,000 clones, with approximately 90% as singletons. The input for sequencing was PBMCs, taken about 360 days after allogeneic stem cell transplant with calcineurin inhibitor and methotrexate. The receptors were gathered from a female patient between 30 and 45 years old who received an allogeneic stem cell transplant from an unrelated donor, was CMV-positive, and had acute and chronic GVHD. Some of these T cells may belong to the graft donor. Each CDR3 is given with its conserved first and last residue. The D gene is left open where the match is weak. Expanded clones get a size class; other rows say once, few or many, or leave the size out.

CDR3: CASSVGPIMNTEAFF
DNA: TGTGCCAGCAGCGTAGGTCCTATAATGAACACTGAAGCTTTCTTT
length: 15
V: TRBV9
size: NA
D: NA
J: TRBJ1-1

CDR3: CASSPRQGRFYEQYF
DNA: TGTGCCAGCAGTCCTCGACAGGGCAGATTTTACGAGCAGTACTTC
length: 15
V: TRBV6-1
size: NA
D: TRBD1
J: TRBJ2-7

CDR3: CASSIVTTGPQGTQYF
DNA: TGTGCCAGTAGTATAGTTACGACAGGCCCCCAGGGGACCCAGTACTTC
length: 16
V: TRBV19
size: NA
D: NA
J: TRBJ2-5

CDR3: CASSSLTSGRRGTDTQYF
DNA: TGTGCCAGCAGCTCATTGACTAGCGGGAGACGTGGCACAGATACGCAGTATTTT
length: 18
V: TRBV7-2
size: NA
D: TRBD2
J: TRBJ2-3

CDR3: CASSPIAEREQFF
DNA: TGTGCCAGCAGTCCTATAGCGGAACGCGAGCAGTTCTTC
length: 13
V: TRBV14
size: NA
D: NA
J: TRBJ2-1

CDR3: CASSLTGAGVTGELFF
DNA: TGTGCCAGCAGCCTCACAGGAGCGGGAGTCACCGGGGAGCTGTTTTTT
length: 16
V: TRBV11-2
size: NA
D: TRBD2
J: TRBJ2-2

CDR3: CASSTDRGHHGYTF
DNA: TGTGCCAGCAGCACGGACAGGGGGCATCATGGCTACACCTTC
length: 14
V: TRBV5-6
size: NA
D: TRBD1
J: TRBJ1-2

CDR3: CASEGDSTYNEQFF
DNA: TGTGCCAGTGAAGGGGATAGCACCTACAATGAGCAGTTCTTC
length: 14
V: TRBV30
size: once
D: NA
J: TRBJ2-1

CDR3: CATRDSGYEQYF
DNA: TGTGCCACCCGGGACAGTGGCTACGAGCAGTACTTC
length: 12
V: TRBV2
size: NA
D: TRBD1
J: TRBJ2-7

CDR3: CASSQVVTGMKTDTQYF
DNA: TGCGCCAGCAGCCAGGTAGTGACAGGGATGAAAACAGATACGCAGTATTTT
length: 17
V: TRBV4-3
size: NA
D: TRBD1
J: TRBJ2-3

CDR3: CASSLGSPGSQETQYF
DNA: TGTGCCAGCAGCTTAGGTTCTCCGGGATCCCAAGAGACCCAGTACTTC
length: 16
V: TRBV13
size: NA
D: NA
J: TRBJ2-5

CDR3: CATSRDIAGGPIDTQYF
DNA: TGTGCCACCAGCAGAGATATTGCGGGAGGGCCGATAGATACGCAGTATTTT
length: 17
V: TRBV15
size: NA
D: TRBD2
J: TRBJ2-3

CDR3: CASSNRRPAYEQYF
DNA: TGTGCCAGCAGCAACAGGCGACCAGCCTACGAGCAGTACTTC
length: 14
V: TRBV27
size: NA
D: NA
J: TRBJ2-7

CDR3: CAIGSGSTDTQYF
DNA: TGTGCCATCGGCTCGGGGAGCACAGATACGCAGTATTTT
length: 13
V: TRBV27
size: NA
D: NA
J: TRBJ2-3

CDR3: CASSLGPPTGPSGNTIYF
DNA: TGCGCCAGCAGCTTAGGCCCTCCGACAGGGCCATCTGGAAACACCATATATTTT
length: 18
V: TRBV7-6
size: NA
D: TRBD1
J: TRBJ1-3

CDR3: CASSYSTGGTYGYTF
DNA: TGTGCCAGCAGTTACTCGACAGGGGGGACCTATGGCTACACCTTC
length: 15
V: TRBV6-5
size: NA
D: TRBD1
J: TRBJ1-2

CDR3: CASSSSRQIYTEAFF
DNA: TGCGCCAGCAGCTCATCCAGACAGATATACACTGAAGCTTTCTTT
length: 15
V: TRBV5-1
size: NA
D: NA
J: TRBJ1-1

CDR3: CASNPDKGHGYTF
DNA: TGTGCCAGCAACCCCGACAAGGGGCATGGCTACACCTTC
length: 13
V: TRBV6-1
size: once
D: NA
J: TRBJ1-2

CDR3: CASSIDGQGVTDTQYF
DNA: TGTGCCAGTAGTATAGATGGACAGGGCGTGACAGATACGCAGTATTTT
length: 16
V: TRBV19
size: NA
D: TRBD1
J: TRBJ2-3

CDR3: CASSLGSSGSGVGDTQYF
DNA: TGCGCCAGCAGCTTGGGGTCTAGCGGGAGTGGTGTGGGAGATACGCAGTATTTT
length: 18
V: TRBV5-1
size: NA
D: TRBD2
J: TRBJ2-3

CDR3: CASRPGTGIETQYF
DNA: TGTGCCAGCAGACCCGGGACAGGGATAGAGACCCAGTACTTC
length: 14
V: TRBV7-9
size: once
D: TRBD1
J: TRBJ2-5

CDR3: CASSSWTGGSYEQYF
DNA: TGTGCCAGCAGTTCTTGGACAGGGGGATCCTACGAGCAGTACTTC
length: 15
V: TRBV2
size: NA
D: TRBD1
J: TRBJ2-7

CDR3: CASSSWTSGNPFYNEQFF
DNA: TGTGCCAGTAGTTCTTGGACTAGCGGGAACCCTTTTTACAATGAGCAGTTCTTC
length: 18
V: TRBV19
size: NA
D: TRBD2
J: TRBJ2-1

CDR3: CASSETGGDEKLFF
DNA: TGTGCCAGCAGCGAGACAGGGGGAGATGAAAAACTGTTTTTT
length: 14
V: TRBV2
size: NA
D: TRBD1
J: TRBJ1-4

CDR3: CASSQSTGTDYGYTF
DNA: TGCGCCAGCAGCCAGTCCACCGGGACAGACTATGGCTACACCTTC
length: 15
V: TRBV4-1
size: once
D: TRBD1
J: TRBJ1-2

CDR3: CASSLSTDTQYF
DNA: TGTGCCAGCAGCCTCAGCACAGATACGCAGTATTTT
length: 12
V: TRBV5-4
size: NA
D: NA
J: TRBJ2-3

CDR3: CASSPGLGDTQYF
DNA: TGTGCCAGCTCACCGGGGCTAGGTGATACGCAGTATTTT
length: 13
V: TRBV18
size: NA
D: NA
J: TRBJ2-3

CDR3: CASSLGQPTDTQYF
DNA: TGTGCTAGCAGCTTAGGACAACCCACAGATACGCAGTATTTT
length: 14
V: TRBV7-7
size: NA
D: NA
J: TRBJ2-3

CDR3: CASSQDGPGLTNEQYF
DNA: TGTGCCAGCAGCCAAGACGGGCCAGGACTAACTAACGAGCAGTACTTC
length: 16
V: TRBV14
size: NA
D: NA
J: TRBJ2-7

CDR3: CASSIGQRQETQYF
DNA: TGTGCCAGCAGCATAGGACAGAGACAAGAGACCCAGTACTTC
length: 14
V: TRBV5-6
size: NA
D: NA
J: TRBJ2-5

CDR3: CASSQDRGRQYF
DNA: TGCGCCAGCAGCCAGGACAGGGGCAGGCAGTACTTC
length: 12
V: TRBV5-1
size: NA
D: TRBD1
J: TRBJ2-7

CDR3: CASSFWSLGGPSGRVNEQYF
DNA: TGTGCCAGCAGCTTTTGGAGTCTGGGGGGTCCTAGCGGGAGGGTTAACGAGCAGTACTTC
length: 20
V: TRBV7-3
size: NA
D: TRBD2
J: TRBJ2-7

CDR3: CASSTPAGGTDTQYF
DNA: TGTGCCAGCAGCACCCCTGCGGGGGGCACAGATACGCAGTATTTT
length: 15
V: TRBV5-8
size: NA
D: TRBD2
J: TRBJ2-3

CDR3: CASSRGGPGGANVLTF
DNA: TGTGCCAGCAGCCGGGGGGGCCCGGGTGGGGCCAACGTCCTGACTTTC
length: 16
V: TRBV13
size: NA
D: TRBD2
J: TRBJ2-6

CDR3: CASGTAYSNQPQHF
DNA: TGTGCCAGCGGGACAGCTTATAGCAATCAGCCCCAGCATTTT
length: 14
V: TRBV6-1
size: few
D: TRBD1
J: TRBJ1-5

CDR3: CASSPPSSRAYEQYF
DNA: TGTGCCAGCTCCCCGCCAAGCTCCAGGGCATACGAGCAGTACTTC
length: 15
V: TRBV18
size: NA
D: NA
J: TRBJ2-7

CDR3: CASSQGAGASTDTQYF
DNA: TGCGCCAGCAGCCAAGGAGCGGGAGCTAGCACAGATACGCAGTATTTT
length: 16
V: TRBV4-1
size: once
D: TRBD2
J: TRBJ2-3

CDR3: CASSLSNYEQYF
DNA: TGTGCCAGCAGCTTAAGCAACTACGAGCAGTACTTC
length: 12
V: TRBV7-9
size: NA
D: NA
J: TRBJ2-7

CDR3: CAWGLSRYEQYF
DNA: TGTGCCTGGGGACTAAGCCGCTACGAGCAGTACTTC
length: 12
V: TRBV30
size: NA
D: NA
J: TRBJ2-7

CDR3: CASSYWGQSTDTQYF
DNA: TGTGCCAGCAGTTATTGGGGACAGAGCACAGATACGCAGTATTTT
length: 15
V: TRBV27
size: NA
D: TRBD1
J: TRBJ2-3

CDR3: CAWVGLAGTGKTQYF
DNA: TGTGCCTGGGTGGGACTAGCGGGAACGGGGAAGACCCAGTACTTC
length: 15
V: TRBV30
size: NA
D: TRBD2
J: TRBJ2-5

CDR3: CASSLSPLAGWGDTQYF
DNA: TGTGCCAGCAGTTTATCCCCGCTAGCGGGATGGGGAGATACGCAGTATTTT
length: 17
V: TRBV27
size: NA
D: TRBD2
J: TRBJ2-3

CDR3: CASSKGAGGYTF
DNA: TGTGCCAGCAGTAAGGGGGCTGGTGGCTACACCTTC
length: 12
V: TRBV27
size: NA
D: TRBD1
J: TRBJ1-2

CDR3: CASTETLTGGGYGYTF
DNA: TGTGCCAGTACCGAAACTCTGACAGGGGGCGGCTATGGCTACACCTTC
length: 16
V: TRBV19
size: NA
D: TRBD1
J: TRBJ1-2

CDR3: CASSRWADNSPLHF
DNA: TGTGCCAGCAGCCGATGGGCCGATAATTCACCCCTCCACTTT
length: 14
V: TRBV14
size: NA
D: NA
J: TRBJ1-6

CDR3: CATSREENEQFF
DNA: TGTGCCACCAGCAGGGAGGAGAATGAGCAGTTCTTC
length: 12
V: TRBV15
size: NA
D: NA
J: TRBJ2-1

CDR3: CASSLWDRVNEQFF
DNA: TGTGCCAGCAGCTTATGGGACAGGGTAAATGAGCAGTTCTTC
length: 14
V: TRBV7-9
size: once
D: TRBD1
J: TRBJ2-1

CDR3: CATSREAEAQPQHF
DNA: TGTGCCACCAGCAGAGAGGCGGAGGCTCAGCCCCAGCATTTT
length: 14
V: TRBV15
size: NA
D: NA
J: TRBJ1-5

CDR3: CASSRAGVRTDTQYF
DNA: TGCGCCAGCAGCCGGGCGGGAGTAAGGACAGATACGCAGTATTTT
length: 15
V: TRBV5-1
size: NA
D: TRBD2
J: TRBJ2-3

CDR3: CASSLETRGNEQFF
DNA: TGTGCCAGCAGCTTAGAGACCCGGGGTAATGAGCAGTTCTTC
length: 14
V: TRBV11-3
size: NA
D: NA
J: TRBJ2-1

CDR3: CASSARSQGGGNQPQHF
DNA: TGTGCCAGCAGCGCGCGATCACAGGGGGGAGGCAATCAGCCCCAGCATTTT
length: 17
V: TRBV9
size: NA
D: TRBD1
J: TRBJ1-5

CDR3: CASSGGTANSPLHF
DNA: TGTGCCAGCAGCGGAGGGACAGCTAATTCACCCCTCCACTTT
length: 14
V: TRBV7-3
size: NA
D: TRBD1
J: TRBJ1-6

CDR3: CASSESGPRGEGKFF
DNA: TGTGCCAGCAGTGAAAGTGGCCCAAGGGGGGAGGGAAAGTTCTTC
length: 15
V: TRBV6-1
size: NA
D: NA
J: TRBJ2-1

CDR3: CAWSPGQVNTEAFF
DNA: TGTGCCTGGAGCCCGGGACAGGTGAACACTGAAGCTTTCTTT
length: 14
V: TRBV30
size: NA
D: TRBD1
J: TRBJ1-1

CDR3: CATLAGGRMVDTQYF
DNA: TGTGCCACCCTGGCGGGCGGGAGGATGGTGGATACGCAGTATTTT
length: 15
V: TRBV19
size: NA
D: TRBD2
J: TRBJ2-3